Listed below are T cell receptor beta chains from one sample, sequenced in a study of identical twins. In TCRdb, the 5' RACE reads were re-called with MiXCR into one record per CDR3 protein. The sample shows 420,000 or so distinct CDR3 sequences, approximately 17% of them seen only once. Sequenced sample: naive T cells sorted from blood. The receptors come from a man aged 50-59 years in good health. CDR3s include the opening cysteine and the closing phenylalanine or tryptophan. The D gene is left open where the match is weak. Not all rows give a size; the values are once, few, many and, for expanded clones, a class.

cdr3_nt	cdr3_aa	clone_size	d_call	j_call	v_call
TGTGCCAGCAGCCCGGACTCCCCGAGGAACACTGAAGCTTTCTTT	CASSPDSPRNTEAFF	.	.	TRBJ1-1	TRBV12-3/TRBV12-4
TGTGCCAGCAGTTTATCGGCGGTTGAATCCTACGAGCAGTACTTC	CASSLSAVESYEQYF	many	.	TRBJ2-7	TRBV27
TGTGCCAGCAGCACCGGGACGGCGGTAGTTGGCTACACCTTC	CASSTGTAVVGYTF	few	.	TRBJ1-2	TRBV13
TGTGCCAGCAGCAAAGCGCTTTGGCAGACAAATCGCTACAATGAGCAGTTCTTC	CASSKALWQTNRYNEQFF	.	.	TRBJ2-1	TRBV21-1
TGCAGTGCTAGGGCAGGGGGCAGCAATCAGCCCCAGCATTTT	CSARAGGSNQPQHF	many	TRBD1	TRBJ1-5	TRBV20-1
TGTGCCAGCAGCATGCGGGACAGGGGTGGGAATCAGCCCCAGCATTTT	CASSMRDRGGNQPQHF	.	TRBD1	TRBJ1-5	TRBV7-8
TGCAGTGCTAGATGGTCCTACAATGAGCAGTTCTTC	CSARWSYNEQFF	.	.	TRBJ2-1	TRBV20-1
TGCAGTGCTTCCAGCGGGGGGCAAGAGACCCAGTACTTC	CSASSGGQETQYF	many	TRBD2	TRBJ2-5	TRBV20-1
TGTGCCAGCAGTTCGGACAGCTATAATTCACCCCTCCACTTT	CASSSDSYNSPLHF	.	.	TRBJ1-6	TRBV6-5
TGTGCCAGCAGCCAAGGAGCCTCGGGCGAAGAGACCCAGTACTTC	CASSQGASGEETQYF	many	.	TRBJ2-5	TRBV3-1
TGTGCCAGCAGCAGATGGACCTACGAGCAGTACTTC	CASSRWTYEQYF	.	.	TRBJ2-7	TRBV28
TGTGCCAGCAGTCACGGACTGGCCCAAGAGACCCAGTACTTC	CASSHGLAQETQYF	.	.	TRBJ2-5	TRBV7-2
TGTGCCAGCAGTTTATCGATGACCGGGACAGGATACGAGCAGTACTTC	CASSLSMTGTGYEQYF	.	TRBD1	TRBJ2-7	TRBV27
TGTGCCAGCAGTGAACAGGGTCGCGAGACCCAGTACTTC	CASSEQGRETQYF	.	.	TRBJ2-5	TRBV27
TGCAGCGTTGGATCAGGATCCTACGAGCAGTACTTC	CSVGSGSYEQYF	few	.	TRBJ2-7	TRBV29-1
TGTGCCAGCAGTAAACAGGATCAAGAGACCCAGTACTTC	CASSKQDQETQYF	.	.	TRBJ2-5	TRBV6-1
TGCGCCAGCAGCCCCGGGCAGGCCCCGAACACTGAAGCTTTCTTT	CASSPGQAPNTEAFF	many	.	TRBJ1-1	TRBV5-1
TGCAGCGTAGTGACAGGTCCCTACGAGCAGTACTTC	CSVVTGPYEQYF	many	.	TRBJ2-7	TRBV29-1
TGCGCCAGCAGCCAAGGACTGGGACCTAACTATGGCTACACCTTC	CASSQGLGPNYGYTF	.	.	TRBJ1-2	TRBV4-3
TGCAGTGCACCGCACTCTCGACAGGCCGGAACGTCGAAGACCCAGTACTTC	CSAPHSRQAGTSKTQYF	many	.	TRBJ2-5	TRBV20-1
TGTGCCAGCAGTCACGGGACAGGGGGCCGGTTCAACTATGGCTACACCTTC	CASSHGTGGRFNYGYTF	.	TRBD1	TRBJ1-2	TRBV12-3/TRBV12-4
TGTGCCACCAGTGATTTGGGTGGAGGACCGGGGACCCAGTACTTC	CATSDLGGGPGTQYF	.	.	TRBJ2-5	TRBV24-1
TGCAGTGCTCGGCGAGCGGGGCGCACAGATACGCAGTATTTT	CSARRAGRTDTQYF	many	TRBD2	TRBJ2-3	TRBV20-1
TGTGCCAGCAGCTTCTCGGACAGCTCTGGAAACACCATATATTTT	CASSFSDSSGNTIYF	.	.	TRBJ1-3	TRBV7-6
TGTGCCAGCAAAAAGTTCCAGGACAATACCTACGAGCAGTACTTC	CASKKFQDNTYEQYF	.	.	TRBJ2-7	TRBV6-2/TRBV6-3
TGTGCCAGCAGCCAGGACGGTTACGAGCAGTACTTC	CASSQDGYEQYF	many	.	TRBJ2-7	TRBV12-3/TRBV12-4
TGTGCCAGCAGTTTAATAGTGGGCCCAGATACGCAGTATTTT	CASSLIVGPDTQYF	.	.	TRBJ2-3	TRBV12-3/TRBV12-4
TGTGCCAGCTCCCCGCCCGGGGGCCTAAACACTGAAGCTTTCTTT	CASSPPGGLNTEAFF	few	.	TRBJ1-1	TRBV12-3/TRBV12-4
TGTGCCAGCAGCTTAGTAGGGCAGGAGCAAGAGACCCAGTACTTC	CASSLVGQEQETQYF	many	.	TRBJ2-5	TRBV7-6
TGTGCCAGCAGCCGTTTCACTCGTACCGGGGAGCTGTTTTTT	CASSRFTRTGELFF	.	.	TRBJ2-2	TRBV3-1
TGCAGTGCGGAATACAGGGGGCGCGCCCTTGAAGCTTTCTTT	CSAEYRGRALEAFF	.	TRBD1	TRBJ1-1	TRBV20-1
TGTGCCAGCTCACCCGAAGGGGGAATGAACACTGAAGCTTTCTTT	CASSPEGGMNTEAFF	.	.	TRBJ1-1	TRBV18
TGTGCCAGCTCACCAACAGCTACCTACGAGCAGTACTTC	CASSPTATYEQYF	many	.	TRBJ2-7	TRBV18
TGCGCCAGCAGCCAAGACCCCTCCCTCGTCAATGGAGCTTTCTTT	CASSQDPSLVNGAFF	.	.	TRBJ1-1	TRBV4-1
TGTGCCAGCAGTCCGGGACTAGCTTTGGAGACCCAGTACTTC	CASSPGLALETQYF	.	TRBD2	TRBJ2-5	TRBV6-1
TGCAGTGCTAAGAACCCCGGGACAGGGGGCATCTATGGCTACACCTTC	CSAKNPGTGGIYGYTF	.	TRBD1	TRBJ1-2	TRBV20-1
TGTGCCACCAGTGATTTCGGGACTAGCGGGATCAATGAGCAGTTCTTC	CATSDFGTSGINEQFF	.	TRBD2	TRBJ2-1	TRBV24-1
TGCAGTGCTACAGGACAGGGGAACTATGGCTACACCTTC	CSATGQGNYGYTF	few	TRBD1	TRBJ1-2	TRBV20-1
TGTGCCAGCAGTTTTGGTGCCTACGAGCAGTACTTC	CASSFGAYEQYF	few	.	TRBJ2-7	TRBV28
TGTGCCAGCAGTGTGCGACAGGGGAAGCAGTACTTC	CASSVRQGKQYF	few	TRBD1	TRBJ2-7	TRBV28
TGCAGTGCTAGAGCTTATAGCGGCCCCCGGGAGACCCAGTACTTC	CSARAYSGPRETQYF	.	.	TRBJ2-5	TRBV20-1
TGTGCCAGCAGCTCAGGACTAAAGGAGCGTGAGCAGTTCTTC	CASSSGLKEREQFF	.	.	TRBJ2-1	TRBV3-1
TGCAGTGCTAGCAGCGGGAGAGGTCAAGAGACCCAGTACTTC	CSASSGRGQETQYF	.	TRBD2	TRBJ2-5	TRBV20-1
TGTGCCAGCAGCTCCCGTAGTGGACTAGCGGGGGCACCAAGCACAGATACGCAGTATTTT	CASSSRSGLAGAPSTDTQYF	many	TRBD2	TRBJ2-3	TRBV11-2
TGTGCCAGCTCTCTGAGACAACAGGACTCACAAGAGACCCAGTACTTC	CASSLRQQDSQETQYF	few	.	TRBJ2-5	TRBV18
TGTGCCACCAGCAGAGATCGATCGGTGGGAGAGACCCAGTACTTC	CATSRDRSVGETQYF	.	.	TRBJ2-5	TRBV15
TGTGCCACCAGCAGCGGGACAGGGGTAAATCAGCCCCAGCATTTT	CATSSGTGVNQPQHF	.	TRBD1	TRBJ1-5	TRBV15
TGCAGTGCTAGAGATGGTGTGGGCCAGGGAGCCGAAAAACTGTTTTTT	CSARDGVGQGAEKLFF	few	.	TRBJ1-4	TRBV20-1
TGTGCCAGCAGTTTAGACATCCGCTATGGCTACACCTTC	CASSLDIRYGYTF	few	.	TRBJ1-2	TRBV12-3/TRBV12-4
TGTGCCAGCAGCCCCCCTAGGGGTTACTCCTACAATGAGCAGTTCTTC	CASSPPRGYSYNEQFF	many	.	TRBJ2-1	TRBV9
TGTGCCAGCAGTTTAGGTGAAGATCTTTTGGGCTACGAGCAGTACTTC	CASSLGEDLLGYEQYF	.	.	TRBJ2-7	TRBV12-3/TRBV12-4
TGCAGTGCCAAACATAGGCCCCCGACCTTGGGGAATCAGCCCCAGCATTTT	CSAKHRPPTLGNQPQHF	many	.	TRBJ1-5	TRBV20-1
TGTGCCACCAGCAGAGATTCCAGCAATCAGCCCCAGCATTTT	CATSRDSSNQPQHF	.	.	TRBJ1-5	TRBV15
TGTGCCAGCAGCTTATCTAGCGGGATTAGCTCCTACAATGAGCAGTTCTTC	CASSLSSGISSYNEQFF	.	TRBD2	TRBJ2-1	TRBV7-9
TGTGCCAGCAGCTCCTCTAGCGGGAGGTTTGGAACCGGGGAGCTGTTTTTT	CASSSSSGRFGTGELFF	few	TRBD2	TRBJ2-2	TRBV7-6
TGTGCCAGCAGTTCCTTTAAGGGCAGAAAAACCTACGAGCAGTACTTC	CASSSFKGRKTYEQYF	.	.	TRBJ2-7	TRBV5-6
TGTGCCAGCAGATCTTCCGGACTCGCCCCCCTCGAGCAGTACTTC	CASRSSGLAPLEQYF	many	.	TRBJ2-7	TRBV6-1